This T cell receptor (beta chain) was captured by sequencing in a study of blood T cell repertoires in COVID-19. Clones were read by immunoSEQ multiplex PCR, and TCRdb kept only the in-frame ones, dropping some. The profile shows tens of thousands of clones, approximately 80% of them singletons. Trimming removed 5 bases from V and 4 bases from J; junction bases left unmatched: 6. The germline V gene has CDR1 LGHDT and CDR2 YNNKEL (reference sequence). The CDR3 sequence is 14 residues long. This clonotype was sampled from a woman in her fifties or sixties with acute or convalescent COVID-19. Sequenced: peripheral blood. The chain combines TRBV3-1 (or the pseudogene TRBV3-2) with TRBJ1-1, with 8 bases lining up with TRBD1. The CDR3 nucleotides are TGTGCCAGCAGCGTCGACAGGGGTGGCACTGAAGCTTTCTTT. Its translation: CASSVDRGGTEAFF.